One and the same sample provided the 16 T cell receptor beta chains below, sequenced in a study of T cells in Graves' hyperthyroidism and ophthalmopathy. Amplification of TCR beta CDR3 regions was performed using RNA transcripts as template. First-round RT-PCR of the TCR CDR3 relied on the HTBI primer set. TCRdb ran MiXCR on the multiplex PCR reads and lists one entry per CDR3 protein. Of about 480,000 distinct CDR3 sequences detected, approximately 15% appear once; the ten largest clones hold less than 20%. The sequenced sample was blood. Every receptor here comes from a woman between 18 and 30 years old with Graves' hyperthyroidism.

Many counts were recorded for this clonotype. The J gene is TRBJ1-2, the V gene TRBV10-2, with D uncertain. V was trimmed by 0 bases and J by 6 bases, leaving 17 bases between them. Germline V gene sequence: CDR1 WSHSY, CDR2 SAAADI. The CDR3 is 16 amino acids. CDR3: CASSESFLGSSHGYTF. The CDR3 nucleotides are TGCGCCAGCAGTGAGTCGTTCTTGGGGAGTTCTCATGGCTACACCTTC.

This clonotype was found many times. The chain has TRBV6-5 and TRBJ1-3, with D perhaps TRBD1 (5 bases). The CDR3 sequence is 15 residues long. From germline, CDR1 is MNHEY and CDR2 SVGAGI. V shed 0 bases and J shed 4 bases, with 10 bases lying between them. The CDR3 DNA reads TGTGCCAGCAGTTACTCGAGGGGTTCGGGAAACACCATATATTTT. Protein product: CASSYSRGSGNTIYF.

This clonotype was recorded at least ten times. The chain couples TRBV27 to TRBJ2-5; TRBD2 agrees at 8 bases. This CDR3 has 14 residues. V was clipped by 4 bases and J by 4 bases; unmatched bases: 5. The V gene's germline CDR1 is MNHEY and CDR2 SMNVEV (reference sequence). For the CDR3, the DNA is TGTGCCAGCAGTTACCGCCGGGGGGGAGAGACCCAGTACTTC. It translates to CASSYRRGGETQYF.

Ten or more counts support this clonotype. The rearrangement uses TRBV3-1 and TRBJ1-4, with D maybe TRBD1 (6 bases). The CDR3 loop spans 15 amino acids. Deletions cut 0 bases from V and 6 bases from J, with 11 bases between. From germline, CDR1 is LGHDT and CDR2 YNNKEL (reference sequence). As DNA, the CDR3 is TGTGCCAGCAGCCAAGATTCAGGGGTCGATGAAAAACTGTTTTTT. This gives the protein CASSQDSGVDEKLFF.

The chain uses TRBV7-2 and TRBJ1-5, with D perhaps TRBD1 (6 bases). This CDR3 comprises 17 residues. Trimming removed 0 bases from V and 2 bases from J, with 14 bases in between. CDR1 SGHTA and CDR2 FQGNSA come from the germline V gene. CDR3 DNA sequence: TGTGCCAGCAGCTTAGCGGCAGGGGCTTCGGGCAATCAGCCCCAGCATTTT. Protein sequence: CASSLAAGASGNQPQHF. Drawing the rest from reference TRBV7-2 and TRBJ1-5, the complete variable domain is GAGVSQSPSNKVTEKGKDVELRCDPISGHTALYWYRQSLGQGLEFLIYFQGNSAPDKSGLPSDRFSAERTGGSVSTLTIQRTQQEDSAVYLCASSLAAGASGNQPQHFGDGTRLSIL.

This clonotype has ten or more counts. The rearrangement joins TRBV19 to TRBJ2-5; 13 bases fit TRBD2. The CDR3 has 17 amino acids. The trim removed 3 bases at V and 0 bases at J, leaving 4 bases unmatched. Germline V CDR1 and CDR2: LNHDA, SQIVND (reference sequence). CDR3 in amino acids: CASSMGLAGRYQETQYF. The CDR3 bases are TGTGCCAGTAGTATGGGACTAGCGGGAAGGTACCAAGAGACCCAGTACTTC.

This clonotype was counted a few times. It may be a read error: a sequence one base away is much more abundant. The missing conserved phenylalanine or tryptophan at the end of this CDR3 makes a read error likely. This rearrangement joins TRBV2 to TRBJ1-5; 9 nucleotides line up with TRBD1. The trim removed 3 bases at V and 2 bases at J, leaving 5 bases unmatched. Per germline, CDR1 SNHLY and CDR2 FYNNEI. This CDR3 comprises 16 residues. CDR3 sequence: CASSDRTGAGNQPQHI. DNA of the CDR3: TGTGCCAGCAGTGATAGGACAGGGGCGGGCAATCAGCCCCAGCATATT.

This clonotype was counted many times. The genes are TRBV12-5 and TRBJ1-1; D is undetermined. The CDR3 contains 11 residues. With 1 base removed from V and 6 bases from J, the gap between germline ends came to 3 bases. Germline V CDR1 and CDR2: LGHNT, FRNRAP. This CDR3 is CASGLGPEAFF. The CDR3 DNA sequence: TGTGCTAGTGGTTTGGGACCTGAAGCTTTCTTT.

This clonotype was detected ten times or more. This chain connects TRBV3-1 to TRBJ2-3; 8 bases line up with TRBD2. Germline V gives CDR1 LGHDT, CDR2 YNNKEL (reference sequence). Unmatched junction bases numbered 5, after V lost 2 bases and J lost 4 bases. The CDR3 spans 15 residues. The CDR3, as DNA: TGTGCCAGCAGCCAATGGCGAGCGGGAGCAGATACGCAGTATTTT. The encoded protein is CASSQWRAGADTQYF.

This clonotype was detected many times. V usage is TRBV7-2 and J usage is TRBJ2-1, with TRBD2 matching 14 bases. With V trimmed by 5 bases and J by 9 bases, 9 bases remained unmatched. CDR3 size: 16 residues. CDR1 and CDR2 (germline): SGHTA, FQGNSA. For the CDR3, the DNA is TGTGCCAGCAGCCCCCGGACTAGCGGGAGGATTGGTGAGCAGTTCTTC. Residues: CASSPRTSGRIGEQFF.

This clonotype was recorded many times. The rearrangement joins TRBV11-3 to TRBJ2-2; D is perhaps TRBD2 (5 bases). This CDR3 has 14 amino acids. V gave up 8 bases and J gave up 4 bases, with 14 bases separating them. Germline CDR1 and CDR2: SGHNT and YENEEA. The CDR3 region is CASREGRPTGELFF. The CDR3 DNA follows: TGTGCCAGCCGAGAGGGCAGACCCACCGGGGAGCTGTTTTTT.

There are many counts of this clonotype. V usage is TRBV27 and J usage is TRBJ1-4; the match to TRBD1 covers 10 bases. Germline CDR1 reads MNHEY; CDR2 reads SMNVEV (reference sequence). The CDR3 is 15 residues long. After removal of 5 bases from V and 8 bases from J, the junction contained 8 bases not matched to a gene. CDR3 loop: CASSTRTGGEEKLFF. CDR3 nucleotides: TGTGCCAGCAGTACCCGGACAGGGGGAGAGGAAAAACTGTTTTTT.

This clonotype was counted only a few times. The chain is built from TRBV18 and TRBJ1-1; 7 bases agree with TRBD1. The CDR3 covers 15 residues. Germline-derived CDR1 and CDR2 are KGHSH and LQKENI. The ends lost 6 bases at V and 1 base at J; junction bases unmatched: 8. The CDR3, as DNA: TGTGCCAGCTCCCGCGGCGGGACAGAGAACACTGAAGCTTTCTTT. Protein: CASSRGGTENTEAFF.

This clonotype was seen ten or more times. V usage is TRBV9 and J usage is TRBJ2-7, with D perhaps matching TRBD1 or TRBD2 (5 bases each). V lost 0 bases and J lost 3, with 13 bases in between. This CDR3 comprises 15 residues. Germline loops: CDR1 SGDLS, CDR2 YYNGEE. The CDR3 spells CASSVGDPSNYEQYF. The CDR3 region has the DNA TGTGCCAGCAGCGTAGGGGACCCCAGCAACTACGAGCAGTACTTC.

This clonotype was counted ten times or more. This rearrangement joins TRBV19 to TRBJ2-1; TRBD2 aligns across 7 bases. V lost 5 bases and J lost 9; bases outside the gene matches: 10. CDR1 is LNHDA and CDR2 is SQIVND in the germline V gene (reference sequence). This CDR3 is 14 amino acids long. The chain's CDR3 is CASSHGGSGREQFF. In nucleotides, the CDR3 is TGTGCCAGTAGTCATGGCGGGAGCGGGCGTGAGCAGTTCTTC.

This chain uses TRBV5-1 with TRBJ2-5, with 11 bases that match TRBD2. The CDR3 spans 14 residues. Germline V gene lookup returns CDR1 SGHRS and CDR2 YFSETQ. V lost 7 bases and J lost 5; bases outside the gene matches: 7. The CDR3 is CASRGTSGLETQYF. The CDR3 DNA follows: TGCGCCAGCCGAGGGACTAGCGGTTTGGAGACCCAGTACTTC. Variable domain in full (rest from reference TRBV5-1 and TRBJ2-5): KAGVTQTPRYLIKTRGQQVTLSCSPISGHRSVSWYQQTPGQGLQFLFEYFSETQRNKGNFPGRFSGRQFSNSRSEMNVSTLELGDSALYLCASRGTSGLETQYFGPGTRLLVL.